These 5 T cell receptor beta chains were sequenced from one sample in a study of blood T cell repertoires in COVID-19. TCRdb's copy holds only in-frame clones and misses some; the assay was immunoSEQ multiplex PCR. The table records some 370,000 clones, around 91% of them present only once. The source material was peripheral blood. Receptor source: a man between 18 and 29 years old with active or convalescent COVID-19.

In nucleotides, the CDR3 is TGTGCCAGTAGGGTAGCGGGGGGCACAGATACGCAGTATTTT. This encodes CASRVAGGTDTQYF. The chain combines TRBV19 with TRBJ2-3, with 9 positions matching TRBD2. Per germline, CDR1 LNHDA and CDR2 SQIVND (reference sequence). This CDR3 comprises 14 residues. V shed 6 bases and J 1 base; nucleotides not matched to a gene: 2.

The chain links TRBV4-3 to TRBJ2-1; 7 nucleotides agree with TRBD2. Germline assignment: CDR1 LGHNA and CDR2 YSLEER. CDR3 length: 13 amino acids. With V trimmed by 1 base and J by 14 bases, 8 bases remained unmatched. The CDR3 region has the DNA TGCGCCAGCAGCCAAGGGGAGGGAGGGCCGAAGTTCTTC. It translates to CASSQGEGGPKFF.

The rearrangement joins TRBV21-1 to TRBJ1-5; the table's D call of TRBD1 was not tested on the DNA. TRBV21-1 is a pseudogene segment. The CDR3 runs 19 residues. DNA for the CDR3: TGTGCCAGCAGCAAAGCGGACAACCCCGGAGACAGATTCAATCAGCCCCAGCATTTT. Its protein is CASSKADNPGDRFNQPQHF.

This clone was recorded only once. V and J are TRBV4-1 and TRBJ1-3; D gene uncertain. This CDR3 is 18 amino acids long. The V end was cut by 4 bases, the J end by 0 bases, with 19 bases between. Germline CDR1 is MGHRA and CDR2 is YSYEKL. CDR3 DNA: TGCGCCAGCAGCCTAAGGGCTCGGGGAAGGGACTCTGGAAACACCATATATTTT. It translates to CASSLRARGRDSGNTIYF.

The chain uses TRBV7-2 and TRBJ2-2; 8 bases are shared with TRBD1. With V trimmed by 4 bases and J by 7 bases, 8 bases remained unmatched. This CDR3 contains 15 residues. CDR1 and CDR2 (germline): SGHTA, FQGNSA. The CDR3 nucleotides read TGTGCCAGCAGCTCTGGTTGGACAGGGAGCGGGGAGCTGTTTTTT. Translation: CASSSGWTGSGELFF.